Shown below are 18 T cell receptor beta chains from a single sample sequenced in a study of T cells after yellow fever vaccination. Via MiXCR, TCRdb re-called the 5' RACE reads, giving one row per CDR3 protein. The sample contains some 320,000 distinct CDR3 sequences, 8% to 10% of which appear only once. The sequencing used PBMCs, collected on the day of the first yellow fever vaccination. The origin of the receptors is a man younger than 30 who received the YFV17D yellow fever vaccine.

The CDR3, as DNA: TGTGCCAGCAGCCAAGGACGGGCGTCCTACAATGAGCAGTTCTTC. This encodes CASSQGRASYNEQFF. The chain carries TRBV3-1 and TRBJ2-1, with D hard to call. This CDR3 contains 15 residues. CDR1 and CDR2 from the germline V gene are LGHDT and YNNKEL (reference sequence). Trimming left V 1 base short and J 1 base short, with 8 bases between.

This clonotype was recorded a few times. CDR3 in amino acids: CATSDFPEETQYF. CDR3 DNA sequence: TGTGCCACCAGTGATTTTCCAGAAGAGACCCAGTACTTC. The chain joins TRBV24-1 to TRBJ2-5; D is unresolved. The CDR3 length is 13 residues. The germline gives CDR1 KGHDR, CDR2 SFDVKD. The germline V and J ends were trimmed by 1 base and 3 bases, with 5 bases remaining between them.

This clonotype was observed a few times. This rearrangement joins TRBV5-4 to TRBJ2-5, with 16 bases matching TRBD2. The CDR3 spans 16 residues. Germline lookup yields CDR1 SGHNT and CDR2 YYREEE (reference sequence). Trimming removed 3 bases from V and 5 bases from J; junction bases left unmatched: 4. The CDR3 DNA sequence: TGTGCCAGCAGCTCGGGACTAGCGGGGGGGCCCGAGACCCAGTACTTC. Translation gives CASSSGLAGGPETQYF.

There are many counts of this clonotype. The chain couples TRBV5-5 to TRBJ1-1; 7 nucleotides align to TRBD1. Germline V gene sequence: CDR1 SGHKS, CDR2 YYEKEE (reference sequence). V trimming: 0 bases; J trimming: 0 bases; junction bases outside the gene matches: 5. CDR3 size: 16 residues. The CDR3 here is CASSLVGGGLNTEAFF. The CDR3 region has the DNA TGTGCCAGCAGCTTGGTCGGAGGGGGCCTGAACACTGAAGCTTTCTTT. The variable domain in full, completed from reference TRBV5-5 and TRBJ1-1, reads DAGVTQSPTHLIKTRGQQVTLRCSPISGHKSVSWYQQVLGQGPQFIFQYYEKEERGRGNFPDRFSARQFPNYSSELNVNALLLGDSALYLCASSLVGGGLNTEAFFGQGTRLTVV.

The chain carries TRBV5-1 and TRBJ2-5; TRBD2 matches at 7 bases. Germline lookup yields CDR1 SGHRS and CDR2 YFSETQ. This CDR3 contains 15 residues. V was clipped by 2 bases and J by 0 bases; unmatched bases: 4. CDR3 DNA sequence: TGCGCCAGCAGCTTAAAGACTAGCCACCAAGAGACCCAGTACTTC. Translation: CASSLKTSHQETQYF.

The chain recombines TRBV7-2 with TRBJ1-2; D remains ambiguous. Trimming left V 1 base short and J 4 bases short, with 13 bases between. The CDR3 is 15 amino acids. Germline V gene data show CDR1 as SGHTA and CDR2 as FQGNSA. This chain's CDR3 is CASSLDLFKLYGYTF. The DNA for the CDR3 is TGTGCCAGCAGCTTAGATCTGTTCAAGCTCTATGGCTACACCTTC.

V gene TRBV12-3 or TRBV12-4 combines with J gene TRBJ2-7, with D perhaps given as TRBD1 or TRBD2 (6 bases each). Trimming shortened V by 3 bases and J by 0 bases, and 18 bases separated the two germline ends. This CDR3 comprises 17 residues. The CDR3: CASSFGVGGEISYEQYV. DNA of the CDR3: TGTGCCAGCAGTTTTGGAGTCGGGGGCGAAATCTCCTACGAGCAGTACGTC.

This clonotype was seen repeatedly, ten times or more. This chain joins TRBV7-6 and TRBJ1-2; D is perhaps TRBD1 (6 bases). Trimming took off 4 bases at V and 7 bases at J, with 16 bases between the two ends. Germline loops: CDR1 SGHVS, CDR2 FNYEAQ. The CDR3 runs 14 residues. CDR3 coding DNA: TGTGCCAGCAGCTCCACAGGGAAAAGAGCTGGCTACACCTTC. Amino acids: CASSSTGKRAGYTF.

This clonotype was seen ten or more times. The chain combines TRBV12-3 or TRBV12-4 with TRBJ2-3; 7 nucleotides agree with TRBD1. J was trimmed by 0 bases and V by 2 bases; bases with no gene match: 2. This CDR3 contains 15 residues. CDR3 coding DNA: TGTGCCAGCAGTTTAAGGGGGCTGAGCACAGATACGCAGTATTTT. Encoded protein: CASSLRGLSTDTQYF.

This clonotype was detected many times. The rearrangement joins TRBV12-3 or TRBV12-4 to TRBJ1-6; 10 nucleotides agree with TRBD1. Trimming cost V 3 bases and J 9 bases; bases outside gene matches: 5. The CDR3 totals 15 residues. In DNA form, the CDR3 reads TGTGCCAGCAGTTTGCTGGGGACAGGGGCTTCACCCCTCCACTTT. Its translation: CASSLLGTGASPLHF.

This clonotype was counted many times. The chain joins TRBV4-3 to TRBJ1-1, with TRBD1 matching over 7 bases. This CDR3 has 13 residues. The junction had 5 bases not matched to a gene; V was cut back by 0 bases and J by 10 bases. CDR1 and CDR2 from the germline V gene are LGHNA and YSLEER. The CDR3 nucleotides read TGCGCCAGCAGCCAAGACCGAGACAGGGCAGCTTTCTTT. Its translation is CASSQDRDRAAFF.

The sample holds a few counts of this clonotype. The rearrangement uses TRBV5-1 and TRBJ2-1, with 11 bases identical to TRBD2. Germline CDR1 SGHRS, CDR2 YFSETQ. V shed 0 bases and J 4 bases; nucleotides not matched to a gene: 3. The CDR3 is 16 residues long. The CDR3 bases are TGCGCCAGCAGCTTGGGACTAGCGGGAATTTACAATGAGCAGTTCTTC. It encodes CASSLGLAGIYNEQFF.

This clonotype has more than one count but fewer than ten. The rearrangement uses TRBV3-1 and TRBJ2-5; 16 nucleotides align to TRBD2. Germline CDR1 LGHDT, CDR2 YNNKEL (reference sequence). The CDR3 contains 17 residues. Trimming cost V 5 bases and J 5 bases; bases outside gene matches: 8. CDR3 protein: CASSSGTSGGGLETQYF. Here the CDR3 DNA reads TGTGCCAGCAGCTCCGGGACTAGCGGGGGGGGATTGGAGACCCAGTACTTC.

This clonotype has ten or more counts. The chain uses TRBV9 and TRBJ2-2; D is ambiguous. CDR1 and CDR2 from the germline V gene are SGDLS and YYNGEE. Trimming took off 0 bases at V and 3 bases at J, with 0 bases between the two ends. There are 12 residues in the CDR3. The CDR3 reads CASSVDTGELFF. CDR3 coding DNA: TGTGCCAGCAGCGTAGACACCGGGGAGCTGTTTTTT. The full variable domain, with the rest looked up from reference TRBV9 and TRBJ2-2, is DSGVTQTPKHLITATGQRVTLRCSPRSGDLSVYWYQQSLDQGLQFLIQYYNGEERAKGNILERFSAQQFPDLHSELNLSSLELGDSALYFCASSVDTGELFFGEGSRLTVL.

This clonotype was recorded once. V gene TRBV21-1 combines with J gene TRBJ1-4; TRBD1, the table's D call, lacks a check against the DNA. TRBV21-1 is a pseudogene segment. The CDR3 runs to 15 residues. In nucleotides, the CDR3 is TGTGCCAGCCTCAACCCCGGGGACACTAATGAAAAACTGTTTTTT. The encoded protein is CASLNPGDTNEKLFF.

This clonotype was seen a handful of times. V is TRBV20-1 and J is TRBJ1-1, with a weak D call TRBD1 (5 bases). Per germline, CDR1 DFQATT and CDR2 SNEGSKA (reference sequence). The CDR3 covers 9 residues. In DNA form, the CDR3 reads TGCATGGGGGGTCCTGAAGCTTTCTTT. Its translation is CMGGPEAFF.

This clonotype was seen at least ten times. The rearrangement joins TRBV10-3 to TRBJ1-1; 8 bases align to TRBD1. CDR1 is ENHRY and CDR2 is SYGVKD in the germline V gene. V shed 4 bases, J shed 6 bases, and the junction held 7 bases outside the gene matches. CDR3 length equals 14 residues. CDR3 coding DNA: TGTGCCATCAGTGGACAGGGGCTAGTCGCTGAAGCTTTCTTT. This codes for CAISGQGLVAEAFF.

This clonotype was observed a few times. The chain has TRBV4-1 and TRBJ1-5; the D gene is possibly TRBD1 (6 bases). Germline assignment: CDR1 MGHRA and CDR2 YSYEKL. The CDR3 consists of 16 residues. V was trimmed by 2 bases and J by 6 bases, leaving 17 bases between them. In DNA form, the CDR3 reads TGCGCCAGCAGCCAATTTACATCAGGGGACGGTCAGCCCCAGCATTTT. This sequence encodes CASSQFTSGDGQPQHF.